This entry lists 18 T cell receptor beta chains sequenced from one sample in a study of T cells in Graves' hyperthyroidism and ophthalmopathy. The investigators amplified TCR beta CDR3 regions from RNA transcripts. HTBI primers were employed in a first-round RT-PCR of the TCR CDR3. Each CDR3 protein gets one entry after TCRdb re-called the multiplex PCR reads with MiXCR. The data contain about 640,000 distinct CDR3 sequences, more than 20% of them singletons. The sequenced sample consisted of blood. Source of these receptors: a man between 25 and 39 years old with Graves' ophthalmopathy.

J is TRBJ2-3 and V is TRBV29-1, with a weak D call TRBD2 (6 bases). The CDR3 contains 15 residues. The V end was cut by 0 bases, the J end by 4 bases, with 14 bases between. Germline V gives CDR1 SQVTM, CDR2 ANQGSEA. In DNA, the CDR3 is TGCAGCGTTGAAGATCAGACTAGTTTGTCAGATACGCAGTATTTT. Its translation: CSVEDQTSLSDTQYF.

This clonotype was found many times. V gene TRBV29-1 combines with J gene TRBJ2-7; 9 nucleotides line up with TRBD2. The CDR3 loop spans 14 amino acids. The germline V gene encodes CDR1 SQVTM and CDR2 ANQGSEA. V shed 4 bases and J 0 bases; nucleotides not matched to a gene: 4. CDR3 bases: TGCAGCGTTGCTGGCGGGAGGGCCTCCTACGAGCAGTACTTC. It yields the protein CSVAGGRASYEQYF.

The CDR3 nucleotides read TGCAGTGCCCCTAGCGGTATTACCCCCTACGAGCAGTACTTC. Protein sequence: CSAPSGITPYEQYF. This rearrangement joins TRBV20-1 to TRBJ2-7, with 7 positions matching TRBD2. Germline CDR1 DFQATT, CDR2 SNEGSKA (reference sequence). This CDR3 has 14 residues. Unmatched junction bases numbered 10, after V lost 6 bases and J lost 2 bases.

V gene TRBV2 combines with J gene TRBJ1-1; D is undetermined. The CDR3 spans 13 residues. Germline assignment: CDR1 SNHLY and CDR2 FYNNEI. Trimming removed 4 bases from V and 1 base from J, with 7 bases in between. The CDR3 reads CASSGRRNTEAFF. CDR3 in DNA: TGTGCCAGCAGTGGACGCAGGAACACTGAAGCTTTCTTT.

The chain couples TRBV25-1 to TRBJ2-7; 9 nucleotides match TRBD1. Germline CDR1 reads MGHDK; CDR2 reads SYGVNS. This CDR3 has 17 amino acids. The V and J ends lost 2 bases and 5 bases, in that order; junction bases with no gene match: 13. The CDR3 bases are TGTGCCAGCAGTGAAGTCGGGACAGGGACACTCCTAAACGAGCAGTACTTC. Protein product: CASSEVGTGTLLNEQYF.

This clonotype was observed at least ten times. This CDR3 is CASSPTGVGGYTF. As DNA, the CDR3 is TGTGCCAGCAGTCCTACGGGTGTAGGGGGCTACACCTTC. This rearrangement joins TRBV7-2 to TRBJ1-2; D call uncertain. The germline CDR1 and CDR2 sequences are SGHTA and FQGNSA. Trimming removed 6 bases from V and 8 bases from J, with 16 bases in between. The length of the CDR3 is 13 residues.

In its sample, this clonotype was seen many times. This chain uses TRBV28 with TRBJ2-1; the D gene is possibly TRBD1 (5 bases). Germline V lookup: CDR1 MDHEN, CDR2 SYDVKM. The CDR3 sequence is 14 residues long. V shed 5 bases and J shed 2 bases, with 10 bases lying between them. In nucleotides, the CDR3 is TGTGCCAGCAGTCCGGACATGGCCTACAATGAGCAGTTCTTC. Encoded protein: CASSPDMAYNEQFF.

This clonotype was found many times. The gene calls are TRBV20-1 and TRBJ2-1; TRBD2 might be the D (6 bases). The CDR3 contains 13 residues. Germline V gene sequence: CDR1 DFQATT, CDR2 SNEGSKA (reference sequence). CDR3 DNA sequence: TGCATCGCCCCGGACTACCGCAACAATGAGCAGTTCTTC. Translated: CIAPDYRNNEQFF.

Turning to this clonotype: A junction end diverges from the germline sequence, so it may reflect a read error. The V call is TRBV5-1, the J call TRBJ2-1, with D unresolved. This CDR3 has 13 amino acids. The V gene's germline CDR1 is SGHRS and CDR2 YFSETQ. The CDR3 here is CANSLPWHNEQFF. The DNA for the CDR3 is TGCGCCAACAGCCTCCCTTGGCACAATGAGCAGTTCTTC.

The table lists this clonotype with many counts. This chain links TRBV5-1 with TRBJ2-3; D is perhaps TRBD1 (6 bases). V lost 0 bases and J lost 4, with 12 bases in between. The germline V gene has CDR1 SGHRS and CDR2 YFSETQ. The CDR3 totals 15 residues. For the CDR3, the DNA is TGCGCCAGCAGCTTGGCCTGGGGGCGCGCAGATACGCAGTATTTT. Amino acid sequence: CASSLAWGRADTQYF.

The rearrangement joins TRBV5-4 to TRBJ1-1, with unresolved D. The germline V gene has CDR1 SGHNT and CDR2 YYREEE (reference sequence). Trimming took 4 bases from V and 3 from J, leaving 13 bases between them. The CDR3 extends over 14 amino acids. The DNA of the CDR3 is TGTGCCAGCAGCCCTGGGATTGAGGACACTGAAGCTTTCTTT. This translates into CASSPGIEDTEAFF.

This clonotype was counted only a few times. V usage is TRBV12-3 or TRBV12-4 and J usage is TRBJ2-7; D unclear. V gave up 6 bases and J gave up 2 bases, with 29 bases separating them. The CDR3 sequence is 19 residues long. In DNA, the CDR3 is TGTGCCAGCAGCAAAGCCGGGTCAGAAATACCCTGGGGAACCTACGAGCAGTACTTC. Its translation: CASSKAGSEIPWGTYEQYF.

This clonotype was recorded at least ten times. The J gene is TRBJ2-3, the V gene TRBV7-2; D remains unclear. This CDR3 has 15 amino acids. Trimming stripped 1 base from V and 6 bases from J, with 14 bases between. Germline V lookup: CDR1 SGHTA, CDR2 FQGNSA. The CDR3 here is CASSLVPNQGDTQYF. CDR3 in DNA: TGTGCCAGCAGCTTAGTACCCAATCAAGGGGATACGCAGTATTTT. Looking up the rest from reference TRBV7-2 and TRBJ2-3 gives the full variable domain: GAGVSQSPSNKVTEKGKDVELRCDPISGHTALYWYRQSLGQGLEFLIYFQGNSAPDKSGLPSDRFSAERTGGSVSTLTIQRTQQEDSAVYLCASSLVPNQGDTQYFGPGTRLTVL.

This clonotype was seen at least ten times. V gene TRBV11-2 combines with J gene TRBJ1-1, with a tentative D call TRBD1 (6 bases). Germline assignment: CDR1 SGHAT and CDR2 FQNNGV. Trimming removed 3 bases from V and 4 bases from J, with 15 bases in between. This CDR3 has 15 amino acids. CDR3 sequence (DNA): TGTGCCAGCAGCTTCTACAGGGAGGTGGTCACTGAAGCTTTCTTT. Amino acid sequence: CASSFYREVVTEAFF.

This clonotype was found a few times. The V and J genes are TRBV4-3 and TRBJ2-7; 11 bases fit TRBD2. This CDR3 spans 17 amino acids. Germline trimming cut 0 bases from V and 1 base from J; bases unmatched to any gene: 5. Germline CDR1 and CDR2: LGHNA and YSLEER. CDR3 DNA: TGCGCCAGCAGCCAAGAGTCGACTAGCGGGAAATCCTACGAGCAGTACTTC. It encodes CASSQESTSGKSYEQYF.

This clonotype showed up just a few times. The genes are TRBV5-5 and TRBJ2-7; D not resolved. Germline V CDR1 and CDR2: SGHKS, YYEKEE (reference sequence). This CDR3 contains 14 residues. Trimming stripped 0 bases from V and 3 bases from J, with 10 bases between. CDR3 DNA: TGTGCCAGCAGCTTGGAAGGCCTTCTCTACGAGCAGTACTTC. It encodes CASSLEGLLYEQYF.

This clonotype came up many times. V usage is TRBV7-8 and J usage is TRBJ1-2; D is ambiguous. The germline gives CDR1 SGHVS, CDR2 FQNEAQ. The germline V and J ends were trimmed by 0 bases and 2 bases, with 10 bases remaining between them. This CDR3 contains 15 residues. The chain's CDR3 is CASSLARSRNYGYTF. CDR3 DNA: TGTGCCAGCAGCTTAGCGCGTTCACGGAACTATGGCTACACCTTC.

This clonotype has only a few counts. The chain employs TRBV6-6 and TRBJ2-5; tentative D call: TRBD2 (6 bases). Deletions cut 2 bases from V and 13 bases from J, with 14 bases between. There are 12 residues in the CDR3. The germline V gene encodes CDR1 MNHNY and CDR2 SVGAGI (reference sequence). In DNA, the CDR3 is TGTGCCAGCAGTTACGAATCGGGAGCGGCGTACTTC. Residues: CASSYESGAAYF.